The 11 T cell receptor beta chains presented below share a single source sample, sequenced in a study of blood T cell repertoires in COVID-19. Repertoires were generated with immunoSEQ multiplex PCR, while TCRdb's copy carries only in-frame clones and drops some. This table has about 240,000 clones, over 65% appearing once. Sequencing was done on a sample of peripheral blood. The receptors here all came from a woman older than 75 with acute or convalescent COVID-19.

CDR3 nucleotide sequence: TGTGCCAGCACAAAATCCCCGGGGGGGCAGTCAGATACGCAGTATTTT. Its protein product is CASTKSPGGQSDTQYF. This sequence joins TRBV7-3 and TRBJ2-3, with 8 bases fitting TRBD2. Trimming took 7 bases from V and 4 from J; bases not matched to a gene: 13. CDR1 SGHTA and CDR2 FQGTGA come from the germline V gene. This CDR3 has 16 residues.

This clone turned up a few times. The chain joins TRBV3-1 (or the pseudogene TRBV3-2) to TRBJ1-1; D gene ambiguous. The V gene's germline CDR1 is LGHDT and CDR2 YNNKEL (reference sequence). V was trimmed by 3 bases and J by 4 bases, leaving 18 bases between them. The CDR3 loop spans 16 amino acids. CDR3 coding DNA: TGTGCCAGCAGCCAGCGCCCGGGAAGGGTCAGCACTGAAGCTTTCTTT. Its translation is CASSQRPGRVSTEAFF.

The chain links TRBV7-3 to TRBJ2-1, with a tentative D call TRBD2 (6 bases). Between the trimmed V and J ends, which lost 6 bases and 4 bases, there was a span of 16 bases. The CDR3 is made up of 15 amino acids. Germline V CDR1 and CDR2: SGHTA, FQGTGA. CDR3 coding DNA: TGTGCCAGCAGTGTCACGGGGGTTGGATACAATGAGCAGTTCTTC. This encodes CASSVTGVGYNEQFF.

This clone has at least ten counts. The gene calls are TRBV28 and TRBJ1-5; TRBD1 might be the D (6 bases). The germline V gene has CDR1 MDHEN and CDR2 SYDVKM. CDR3 length equals 17 residues. Trimming stripped 0 bases from V and 6 bases from J, with 18 bases between. The CDR3 is CASSLWRSGGAGQPQHF. DNA for the CDR3: TGTGCCAGCAGTTTATGGAGATCGGGGGGGGCAGGTCAGCCCCAGCATTTT.

This clone was recorded a few times. This specimen includes other DNA sequences encoding the same CDR3. This chain uses TRBV19 with TRBJ2-7, with D possibly being TRBD1 (6 bases). The CDR3 consists of 11 residues. The V gene lost 6 bases and the J gene lost 4 bases, with 7 bases spanning the gap. CDR1 LNHDA and CDR2 SQIVND come from the germline V gene (reference sequence). CDR3 protein: CASSQGYEQYF. Written as DNA, the CDR3 is TGTGCCAGTAGCCAGGGGTACGAGCAGTACTTC.

V is TRBV21-1 and J is TRBJ1-2. TRBV21-1 corresponds to a pseudogene. This CDR3 has 14 residues. This CDR3 reads CASSKGYRGGGYTF. The CDR3 DNA follows: TGTGCCAGCAGCAAAGGATATAGGGGGGGTGGCTACACCTTC.

The chain links TRBV19 to TRBJ2-1; TRBD1 agrees at 11 bases. The CDR3 totals 16 residues. The germline CDR1 and CDR2 sequences are LNHDA and SQIVND (reference sequence). Germline trimming cut 5 bases from V and 3 bases from J; bases unmatched to any gene: 6. The CDR3 DNA reads as TGTGCCAGTAGTTCCCCCGGGACAGGGGGCTACAATGAGCAGTTCTTC. This gives the protein CASSSPGTGGYNEQFF.

The count of this clone is one. CDR3 residues: CASTFAGGREKLFF. Written as DNA, the CDR3 is TGTGCCAGCACCTTCGCCGGGGGACGTGAAAAACTGTTTTTT. This rearrangement joins TRBV7-8 to TRBJ1-4, with a tentative D call TRBD1 (5 bases). The CDR3 is made up of 14 amino acids. Germline V gives CDR1 SGHVS, CDR2 FQNEAQ. Trimming removed 7 bases at V and 7 bases at J, with 16 bases between.

The V call is TRBV6-6, the J call TRBJ2-1, with 11 positions matching TRBD2. The CDR3 is 16 amino acids. V was clipped by 6 bases and J by 4 bases; unmatched bases: 8. Germline V gene sequence: CDR1 MNHNY, CDR2 SVGAGI (reference sequence). The CDR3 loop is CASSPITSGRYNEQFF. In nucleotides, the CDR3 is TGTGCCAGCAGCCCTATTACTAGCGGGAGATACAATGAGCAGTTCTTC.

The V and J genes are TRBV6-2 or TRBV6-3 and TRBJ1-2; TRBD1 is a possible D gene (6 bases). Germline values: CDR1 MNHEY, CDR2 SVGEGT. The CDR3 is 14 amino acids. Trimming cost V 7 bases and J 4 bases, with 16 bases left between them. DNA for the CDR3: TGTGCCAGCACCCCCGCGGGAGGGGGCTATGGCTACACCTTC. Its protein product is CASTPAGGGYGYTF.

V usage is TRBV5-4 and J usage is TRBJ2-1; 13 bases agree with TRBD2. The germline CDR1 and CDR2 sequences are SGHNT and YYREEE (reference sequence). The CDR3 length is 16 residues. Germline trimming cut 7 bases from V and 4 bases from J; bases unmatched to any gene: 8. The CDR3 DNA sequence: TGTGCCAGCTGGACTAGCGGGAGACCTGGATACAATGAGCAGTTCTTC. This codes for CASWTSGRPGYNEQFF.